Below are 10 T cell receptor beta chains sequenced from a single sample in a study of blood T cell repertoires in COVID-19. Generated by immunoSEQ multiplex PCR, the TCRdb table keeps only in-frame clones and is missing some. Of some 400,000 clones listed, almost 90% were seen once; the top ten hold 6.5%. The sequenced sample was peripheral blood. These receptors were taken from a man between 18 and 29 years old with active or convalescent COVID-19.

The chain recombines TRBV6-1 with TRBJ1-2, with unresolved D. The CDR3 loop spans 15 amino acids. Deletions cut 2 bases from V and 3 bases from J, with 13 bases between. Germline CDR1 reads MNHNS; CDR2 reads SASEGT. The CDR3 region has the DNA TGTGCCAGCAGTGAATTTGGGGAGCGATACTATGGCTACACCTTC. Amino acid sequence: CASSEFGERYYGYTF.

The chain couples TRBV7-2 to TRBJ1-5; 7 bases fit TRBD1. Germline trimming cut 5 bases from V and 8 bases from J; bases unmatched to any gene: 6. The germline gives CDR1 SGHTA, CDR2 FQGNSA. This CDR3 has 13 residues. The CDR3 sequence: CASSKDRVEPQHF. CDR3 in DNA: TGTGCCAGCAGCAAAGACAGGGTGGAGCCCCAGCATTTT.

This clone has a handful of counts. The V gene is TRBV3-1 (or the pseudogene TRBV3-2), the J gene TRBJ1-2, with TRBD1 identical over 8 bases. CDR1 and CDR2 (germline): LGHDT, YNNKEL (reference sequence). The CDR3 loop spans 17 amino acids. Trimming took 3 bases from V and 0 from J; bases not matched to a gene: 9. The chain's CDR3 is CASSQWDRINTNYGYTF. The CDR3, as DNA: TGTGCCAGCAGCCAGTGGGACAGGATTAATACTAACTATGGCTACACCTTC.

This sequence joins TRBV28 and TRBJ1-2; D may be TRBD1 (5 bases). Germline CDR1 is MDHEN and CDR2 is SYDVKM. V lost 8 bases to trimming and J lost 8 bases, with 30 bases between them. This CDR3 is built from 17 residues. CDR3 DNA sequence: TGTGCCAGCTTGATCTCCTTAGGTACGACAGAATTGCGCGGCTACACCTTC. The encoded protein is CASLISLGTTELRGYTF.

The chain carries TRBV30 and TRBJ1-6; D not resolved. CDR3 size: 13 residues. In germline, CDR1 is GTSNPN, CDR2 SVGIG (reference sequence). The V and J ends lost 4 bases and 5 bases respectively, with 9 bases between them. In DNA form, the CDR3 reads TGTGCCTGGACCCCGGGGAATAATTCACCCCTCCACTTT. Residues: CAWTPGNNSPLHF.

The V gene is TRBV18, the J gene TRBJ2-5; D gene ambiguous. Per the germline V gene, CDR1 is KGHSH and CDR2 is LQKENI. CDR3 length: 13 residues. The germline V and J ends were trimmed by 2 bases and 7 bases, with 11 bases remaining between them. Written as DNA, the CDR3 is TGTGCCAGCTCACCAGTCTCCATCGGGACCCAGTACTTC. Its protein product is CASSPVSIGTQYF. Complete variable domain (other parts from reference TRBV18 and TRBJ2-5): NAGVMQNPRHLVRRRGQEARLRCSPMKGHSHVYWYRQLPEEGLKFMVYLQKENIIDESGMPKERFSAEFPKEGPSILRIQQVVRGDSAAYFCASSPVSIGTQYFGPGTRLLVL.

The chain couples TRBV5-4 to TRBJ2-5; D is uncertain. This CDR3 is 16 amino acids long. Germline CDR1 SGHNT, CDR2 YYREEE (reference sequence). The ends were cut back, 4 bases at V and 2 bases at J, with 18 bases in the middle. The CDR3 nucleotides are TGTGCCAGCAGCCTCCTCCTTTCGACACGTCAAGAGACCCAGTACTTC. It specifies CASSLLLSTRQETQYF.

The chain has TRBV6-5 and TRBJ2-1; 8 bases line up with TRBD2. There are 14 residues in the CDR3. V trimming: 2 bases; J trimming: 8 bases; junction bases outside the gene matches: 5. Germline V gives CDR1 MNHEY, CDR2 SVGAGI. CDR3 nucleotides: TGTGCCAGCAGTTACCGCGGACTAGCCCATGAGCAGTTCTTC. This translates into CASSYRGLAHEQFF.

The chain carries TRBV7-2 and TRBJ1-3, with D unresolved. V lost 9 bases and J 4 bases, leaving 13 bases between the germline ends. The CDR3 contains 13 residues. CDR1 and CDR2 from the germline V gene are SGHTA and FQGNSA. This CDR3 is CASQRVGGNTIYF. The CDR3 nucleotides read TGTGCCAGTCAACGGGTAGGCGGAAACACCATATATTTT.

The chain recombines TRBV7-3 with TRBJ2-7, with a possible D match to TRBD2 (5 bases). This CDR3 is 13 amino acids long. Per the germline V gene, CDR1 is SGHTA and CDR2 is FQGTGA. Trimming removed 1 base from V and 9 bases from J, with 13 bases in between. CDR3 sequence (DNA): TGTGCCAGCAGCTTAATCTTCGGGGAATGGCAGTACTTC. Translated, it gives CASSLIFGEWQYF.